This TCR beta chain was identified during a study of T-cell reconstitution after alpha-beta-depleted transplantation in children. Regarding the study as a whole: After transplant, at about two months, alpha-beta T cells were reportedly derived from several hundred expanded graft clones.

Unique molecular identifiers were incorporated during preparation of the TCRbeta library. TCRdb recomputed calls from the PCR reads with MiXCR, one row per CDR3 protein. The sample records hundreds of thousands of distinct CDR3 sequences, approximately 13% being singletons. On this clonotype itself: Its antigen remains unknown.

V lost 4 bases, J lost 1 base, and 4 bases stayed unmatched. Germline V gene sequence: CDR1 SGHRS, CDR2 YFSETQ. The CDR3 is made up of 14 amino acids. The sample here was PBMCs, mostly from graft donor cells, taken 360 days after TCRalphabeta/CD19-depleted stem cell transplant. The sequence was obtained from a male patient between 5 and 17 years old who had a stem cell transplant for acute myeloid leukemia, so the T cells may come from the graft donor. The J gene is TRBJ2-5, the V gene TRBV5-1, with 7 bases fitting TRBD1. This chain's CDR3 is CASSNRGFQETQYF. The CDR3 nucleotides are TGCGCCAGCAGCAACAGGGGATTCCAAGAGACCCAGTACTTC.